This TCR beta chain appears in the sequencing data of a study of beta chain features in type 1 diabetes. The isolated RNA, all of it, was reverse transcribed, so expressed TCRB transcripts were what got sequenced. Sequenced by immunoSEQ multiplex PCR; TCRdb stores in-frame clones only, minus some. This sample yields 500,000 to 850,000 clones, of which roughly an eighth are seen a single time; approximately 0.042% belongs to the top ten. Study results and caveats: Shorter TCRB CDR3s, moderately but significantly so, were found in Type 1 diabetes patients in all four CD4+ subsets. Fewer insertions but more deletions were seen at VDJ junctions in type 1 diabetes patients.

This clone was seen more than once but under ten times. As yet, its antigen is unknown. The CDR3 totals 12 residues. Trimming took 6 bases from V and 0 from J, leaving 7 bases between them. CDR1 is SGHRS, CDR2 YFSETQ, per germline. There was one heparinised blood draw per donor, averaging roughly 110 mL. In all sorted populations, purity surpassed 95%. This TCR derives from a man aged 18-30 years with type 1 diabetes. Sequencing input: naive CD4+ T cells from blood. The rearrangement joins TRBV5-1 to TRBJ2-7, with D unclear. The CDR3 is CASNAGSYEQYF. CDR3 nucleotides: TGCGCCAGCAACGCAGGCTCCTACGAGCAGTACTTC.